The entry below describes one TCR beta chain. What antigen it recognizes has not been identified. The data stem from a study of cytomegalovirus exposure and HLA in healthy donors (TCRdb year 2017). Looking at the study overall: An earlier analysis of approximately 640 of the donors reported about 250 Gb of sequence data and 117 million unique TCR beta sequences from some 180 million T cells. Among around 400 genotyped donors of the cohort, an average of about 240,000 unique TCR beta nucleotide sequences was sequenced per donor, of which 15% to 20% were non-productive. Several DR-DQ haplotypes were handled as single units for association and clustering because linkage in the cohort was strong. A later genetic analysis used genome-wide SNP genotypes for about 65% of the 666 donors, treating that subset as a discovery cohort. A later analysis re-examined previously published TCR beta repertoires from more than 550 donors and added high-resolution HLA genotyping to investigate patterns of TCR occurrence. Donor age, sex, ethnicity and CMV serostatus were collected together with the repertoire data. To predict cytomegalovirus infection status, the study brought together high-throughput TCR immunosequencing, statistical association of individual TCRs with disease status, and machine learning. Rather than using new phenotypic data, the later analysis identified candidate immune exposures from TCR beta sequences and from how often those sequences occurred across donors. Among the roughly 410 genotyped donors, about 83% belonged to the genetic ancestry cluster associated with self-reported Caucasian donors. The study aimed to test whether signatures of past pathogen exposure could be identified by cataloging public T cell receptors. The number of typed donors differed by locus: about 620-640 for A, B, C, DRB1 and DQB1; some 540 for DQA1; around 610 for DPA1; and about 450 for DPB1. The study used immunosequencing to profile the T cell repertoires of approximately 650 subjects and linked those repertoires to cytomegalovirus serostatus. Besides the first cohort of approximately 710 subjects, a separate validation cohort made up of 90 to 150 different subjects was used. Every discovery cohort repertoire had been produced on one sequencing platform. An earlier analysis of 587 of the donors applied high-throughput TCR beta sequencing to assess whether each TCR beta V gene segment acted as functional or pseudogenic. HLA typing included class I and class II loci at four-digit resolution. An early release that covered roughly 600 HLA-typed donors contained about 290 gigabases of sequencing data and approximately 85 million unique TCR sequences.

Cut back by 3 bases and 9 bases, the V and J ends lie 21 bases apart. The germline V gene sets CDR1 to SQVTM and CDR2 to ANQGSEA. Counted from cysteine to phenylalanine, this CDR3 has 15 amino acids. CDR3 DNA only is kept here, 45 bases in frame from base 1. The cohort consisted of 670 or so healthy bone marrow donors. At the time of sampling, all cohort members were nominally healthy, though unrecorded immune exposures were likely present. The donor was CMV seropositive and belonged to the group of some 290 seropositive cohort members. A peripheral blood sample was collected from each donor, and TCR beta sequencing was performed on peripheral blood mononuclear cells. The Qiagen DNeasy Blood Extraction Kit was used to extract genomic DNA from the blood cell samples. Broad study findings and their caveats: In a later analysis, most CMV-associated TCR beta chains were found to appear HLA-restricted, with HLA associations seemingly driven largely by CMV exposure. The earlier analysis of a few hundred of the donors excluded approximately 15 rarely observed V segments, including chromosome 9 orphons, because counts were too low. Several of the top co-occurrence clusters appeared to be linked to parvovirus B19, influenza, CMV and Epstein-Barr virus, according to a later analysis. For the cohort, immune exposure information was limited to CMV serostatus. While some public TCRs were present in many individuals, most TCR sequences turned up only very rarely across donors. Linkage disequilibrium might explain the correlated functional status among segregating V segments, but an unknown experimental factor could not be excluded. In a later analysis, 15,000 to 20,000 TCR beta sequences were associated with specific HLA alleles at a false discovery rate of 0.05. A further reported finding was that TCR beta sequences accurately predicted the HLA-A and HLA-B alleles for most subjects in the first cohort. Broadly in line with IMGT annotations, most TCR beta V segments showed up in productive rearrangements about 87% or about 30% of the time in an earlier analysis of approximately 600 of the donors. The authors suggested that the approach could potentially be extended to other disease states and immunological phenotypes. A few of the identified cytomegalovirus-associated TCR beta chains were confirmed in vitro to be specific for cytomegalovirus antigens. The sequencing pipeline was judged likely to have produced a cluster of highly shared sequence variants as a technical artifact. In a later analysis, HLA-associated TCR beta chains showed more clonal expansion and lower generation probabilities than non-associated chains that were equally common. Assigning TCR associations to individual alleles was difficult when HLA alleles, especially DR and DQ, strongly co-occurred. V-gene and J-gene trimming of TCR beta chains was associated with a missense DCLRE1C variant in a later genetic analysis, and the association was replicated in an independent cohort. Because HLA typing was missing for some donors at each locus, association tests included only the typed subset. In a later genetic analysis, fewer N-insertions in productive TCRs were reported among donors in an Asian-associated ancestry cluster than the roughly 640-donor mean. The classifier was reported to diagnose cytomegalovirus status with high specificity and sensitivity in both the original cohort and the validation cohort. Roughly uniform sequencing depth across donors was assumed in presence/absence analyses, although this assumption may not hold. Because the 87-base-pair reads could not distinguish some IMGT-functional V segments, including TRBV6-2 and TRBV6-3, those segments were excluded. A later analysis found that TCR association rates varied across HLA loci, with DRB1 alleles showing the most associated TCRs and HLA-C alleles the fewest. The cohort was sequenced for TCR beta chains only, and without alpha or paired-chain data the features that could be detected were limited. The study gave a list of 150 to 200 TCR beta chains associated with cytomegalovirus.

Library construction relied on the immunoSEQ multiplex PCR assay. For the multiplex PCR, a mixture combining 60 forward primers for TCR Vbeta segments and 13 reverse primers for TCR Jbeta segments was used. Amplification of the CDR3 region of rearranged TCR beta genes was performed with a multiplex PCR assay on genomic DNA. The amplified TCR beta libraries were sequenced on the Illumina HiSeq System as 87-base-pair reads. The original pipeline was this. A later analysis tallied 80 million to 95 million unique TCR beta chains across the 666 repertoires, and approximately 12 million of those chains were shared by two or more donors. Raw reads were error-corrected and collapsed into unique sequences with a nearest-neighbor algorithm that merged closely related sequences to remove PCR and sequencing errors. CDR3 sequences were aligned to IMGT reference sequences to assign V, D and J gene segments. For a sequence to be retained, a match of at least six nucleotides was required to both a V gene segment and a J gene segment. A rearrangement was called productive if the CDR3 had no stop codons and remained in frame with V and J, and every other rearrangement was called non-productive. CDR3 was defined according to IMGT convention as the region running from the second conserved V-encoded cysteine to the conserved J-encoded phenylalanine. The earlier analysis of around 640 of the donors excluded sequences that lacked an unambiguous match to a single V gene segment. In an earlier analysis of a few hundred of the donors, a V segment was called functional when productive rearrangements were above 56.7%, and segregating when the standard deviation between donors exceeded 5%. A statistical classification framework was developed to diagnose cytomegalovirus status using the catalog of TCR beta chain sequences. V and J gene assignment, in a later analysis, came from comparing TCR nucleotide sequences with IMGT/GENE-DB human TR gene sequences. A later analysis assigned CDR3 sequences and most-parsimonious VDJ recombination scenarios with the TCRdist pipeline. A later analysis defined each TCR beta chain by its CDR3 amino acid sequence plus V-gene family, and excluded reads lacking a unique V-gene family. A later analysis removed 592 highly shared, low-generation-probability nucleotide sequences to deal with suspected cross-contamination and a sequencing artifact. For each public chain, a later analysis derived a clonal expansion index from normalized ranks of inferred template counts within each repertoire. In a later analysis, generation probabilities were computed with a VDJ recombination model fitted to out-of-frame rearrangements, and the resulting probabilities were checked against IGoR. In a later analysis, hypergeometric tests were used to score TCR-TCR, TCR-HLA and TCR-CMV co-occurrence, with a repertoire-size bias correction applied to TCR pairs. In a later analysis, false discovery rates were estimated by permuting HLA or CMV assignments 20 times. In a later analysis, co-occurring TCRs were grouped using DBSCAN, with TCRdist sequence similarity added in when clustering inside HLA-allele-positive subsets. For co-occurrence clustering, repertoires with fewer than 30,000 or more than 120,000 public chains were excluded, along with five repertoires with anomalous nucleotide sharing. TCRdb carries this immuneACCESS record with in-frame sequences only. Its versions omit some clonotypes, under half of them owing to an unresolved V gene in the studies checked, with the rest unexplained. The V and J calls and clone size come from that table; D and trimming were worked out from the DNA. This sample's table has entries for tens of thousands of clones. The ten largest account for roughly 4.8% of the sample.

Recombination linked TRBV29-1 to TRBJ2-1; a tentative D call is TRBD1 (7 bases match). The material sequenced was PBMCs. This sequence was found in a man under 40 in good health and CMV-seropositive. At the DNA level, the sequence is TGCAGCGTTGAGGACTTACAGGGGTTGGGAGGTGAGCAGTTCTTC. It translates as CSVEDLQGLGGEQFF.